This T cell receptor (beta chain) was identified in a study of shared clonotypes between healthy human individuals. Study-wide findings and caveats: Clonotypes that were shared across a few donors made up approximately 5% of naive CD4 clonotypes.

Concerning this clone itself: Its antigen is unknown.

The genomic DNA of each subset was split evenly across several immunoSEQ plates. The protocol was immunoSEQ multiplex PCR, while the TCRdb copy is restricted to in-frame clones and leaves out a portion. Among 1.5 million to 2.5 million clones, just under 95% were seen once, and the ten largest hold 1.2%. Naive CD8 cells, CD45RO-negative and positively selected for CCR7, excluded terminally differentiated effector memory CD45RA+ cells. Those who donated were healthy HIV-negative adults, with no recent acute infections or vaccinations reported. V was pared by 5 bases and J by 4 bases, with 5 bases of the junction left unmatched. The CDR3 is 14 residues long. From germline, CDR1 is SGHAT and CDR2 FQNNGV.

The sequence came from a man between 18 and 29 years old in good health. V and J are TRBV11-2 and TRBJ2-3, with 8 bases identical to TRBD2. Sequenced material: naive CD8+ T cells sorted from blood. The CDR3 sequence is CASSRLAFADTQYF. The CDR3 bases are TGTGCCAGCAGCAGACTAGCGTTCGCAGATACGCAGTATTTT. Filled out from reference TRBV11-2 and TRBJ2-3, the complete variable domain reads EAGVAQSPRYKIIEKRQSVAFWCNPISGHATLYWYQQILGQGPKLLIQFQNNGVVDDSQLPKDRFSAERLKGVDSTLKIQPAKLEDSAVYLCASSRLAFADTQYFGPGTRLTVL.